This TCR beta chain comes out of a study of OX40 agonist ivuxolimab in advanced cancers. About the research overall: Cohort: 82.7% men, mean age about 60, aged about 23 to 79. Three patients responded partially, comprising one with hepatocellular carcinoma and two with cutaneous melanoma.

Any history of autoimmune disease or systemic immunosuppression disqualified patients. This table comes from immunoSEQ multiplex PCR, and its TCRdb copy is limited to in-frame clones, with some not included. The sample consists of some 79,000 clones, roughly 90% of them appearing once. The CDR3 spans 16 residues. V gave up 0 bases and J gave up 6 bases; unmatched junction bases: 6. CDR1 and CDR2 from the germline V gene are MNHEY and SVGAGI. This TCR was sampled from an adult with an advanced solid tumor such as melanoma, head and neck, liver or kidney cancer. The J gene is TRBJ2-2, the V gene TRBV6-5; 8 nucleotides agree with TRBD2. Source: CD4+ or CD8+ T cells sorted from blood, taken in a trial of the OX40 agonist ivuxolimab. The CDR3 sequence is CASSYSRLANAGELFF. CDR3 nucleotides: TGTGCCAGCAGTTACTCGCGACTAGCGAATGCCGGGGAGCTGTTTTTT.